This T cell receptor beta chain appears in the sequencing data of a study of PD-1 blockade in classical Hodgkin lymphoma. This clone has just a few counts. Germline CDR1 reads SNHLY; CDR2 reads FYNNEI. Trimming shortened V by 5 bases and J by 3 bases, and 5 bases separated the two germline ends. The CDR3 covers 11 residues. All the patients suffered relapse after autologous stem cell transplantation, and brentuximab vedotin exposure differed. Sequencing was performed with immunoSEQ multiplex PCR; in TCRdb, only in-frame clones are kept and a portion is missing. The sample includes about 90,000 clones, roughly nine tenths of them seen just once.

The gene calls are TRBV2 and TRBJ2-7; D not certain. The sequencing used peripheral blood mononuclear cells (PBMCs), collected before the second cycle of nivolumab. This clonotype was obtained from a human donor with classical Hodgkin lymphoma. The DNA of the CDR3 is TGTGCCAGCAGTACGAGCTACGAGCAGTACTTC. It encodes CASSTSYEQYF.